Listed below are T cell receptor beta chains from one sample, sequenced in a study of blood T cell repertoires in COVID-19. TCRdb's copy holds only in-frame clones and misses some; the assay was immunoSEQ multiplex PCR. The table has about 4,700 clones, approximately 80% seen once. Sample: peripheral blood. These receptors were collected from a man in his sixties or seventies with active COVID-19. Both conserved end residues are part of each CDR3. Where a row states a size, it is once, few, many or the class of an expanded clone; other rows omit it.

v_gene,j_gene,abundance,CDR3aa
TRBV19,TRBJ1-5,few,CASTPGQRDQPQHF
TRBV19,TRBJ1-1,-,CASSDPGGSWNTEAFF
TRBV9,TRBJ1-2,-,CASSAGTGGGYTF
TRBV29-1,TRBJ1-1,-,CSVEVEENTEAFF
TRBV27,TRBJ1-2,-,CASRKTGLNYGYTF
TRBV7-8,TRBJ2-1,-,CASSRDGSSYNEQFF
TRBV5-1,TRBJ1-4,-,CASSMDREKLFF
TRBV27,TRBJ1-5,-,CASSLMASNQPQHF
TRBV2,TRBJ1-1,few,CASSTTGVSPMNTEAFF
TRBV6-5,TRBJ2-1,-,CASRQGSYNEQFF
TRBV21-1,TRBJ2-6,once,CASSKGSFSGANVLTF
TRBV28,TRBJ1-2,-,CAIYRLNYGYTF
TRBV3-1/TRBV3-2,TRBJ1-2,once,CASSRTGTYGYTF
TRBV7-8,TRBJ2-7,-,CASSLSLAGFLRVQYF
TRBV11-2,TRBJ2-3,once,CASGQGGNTQYF
TRBV30,TRBJ1-2,once,CAVKTGTVYGYTF
TRBV7-2,TRBJ2-2,-,CASSLLAGVNTGELFF
TRBV7-2,TRBJ2-1,-,CASSIMAGAVYNEQFF
TRBV7-2,TRBJ1-2,-,CASSLGQKDGYTF
TRBV20-1,TRBJ2-3,-,CSARPADTQYF
TRBV7-3,TRBJ2-5,-,CASSLGTVPYQETQYF
TRBV19,TRBJ2-6,-,CASSPTGNSGANVLTF
TRBV6-6,TRBJ2-7,-,CASSLKTSGGPYEQYF
TRBV28,TRBJ2-7,-,CASSIQGASYEQYF
TRBV27,TRBJ1-6,-,CASSNRGHNSPLHF
TRBV5-4,TRBJ2-7,once,CASSLGQGPSYEQYF